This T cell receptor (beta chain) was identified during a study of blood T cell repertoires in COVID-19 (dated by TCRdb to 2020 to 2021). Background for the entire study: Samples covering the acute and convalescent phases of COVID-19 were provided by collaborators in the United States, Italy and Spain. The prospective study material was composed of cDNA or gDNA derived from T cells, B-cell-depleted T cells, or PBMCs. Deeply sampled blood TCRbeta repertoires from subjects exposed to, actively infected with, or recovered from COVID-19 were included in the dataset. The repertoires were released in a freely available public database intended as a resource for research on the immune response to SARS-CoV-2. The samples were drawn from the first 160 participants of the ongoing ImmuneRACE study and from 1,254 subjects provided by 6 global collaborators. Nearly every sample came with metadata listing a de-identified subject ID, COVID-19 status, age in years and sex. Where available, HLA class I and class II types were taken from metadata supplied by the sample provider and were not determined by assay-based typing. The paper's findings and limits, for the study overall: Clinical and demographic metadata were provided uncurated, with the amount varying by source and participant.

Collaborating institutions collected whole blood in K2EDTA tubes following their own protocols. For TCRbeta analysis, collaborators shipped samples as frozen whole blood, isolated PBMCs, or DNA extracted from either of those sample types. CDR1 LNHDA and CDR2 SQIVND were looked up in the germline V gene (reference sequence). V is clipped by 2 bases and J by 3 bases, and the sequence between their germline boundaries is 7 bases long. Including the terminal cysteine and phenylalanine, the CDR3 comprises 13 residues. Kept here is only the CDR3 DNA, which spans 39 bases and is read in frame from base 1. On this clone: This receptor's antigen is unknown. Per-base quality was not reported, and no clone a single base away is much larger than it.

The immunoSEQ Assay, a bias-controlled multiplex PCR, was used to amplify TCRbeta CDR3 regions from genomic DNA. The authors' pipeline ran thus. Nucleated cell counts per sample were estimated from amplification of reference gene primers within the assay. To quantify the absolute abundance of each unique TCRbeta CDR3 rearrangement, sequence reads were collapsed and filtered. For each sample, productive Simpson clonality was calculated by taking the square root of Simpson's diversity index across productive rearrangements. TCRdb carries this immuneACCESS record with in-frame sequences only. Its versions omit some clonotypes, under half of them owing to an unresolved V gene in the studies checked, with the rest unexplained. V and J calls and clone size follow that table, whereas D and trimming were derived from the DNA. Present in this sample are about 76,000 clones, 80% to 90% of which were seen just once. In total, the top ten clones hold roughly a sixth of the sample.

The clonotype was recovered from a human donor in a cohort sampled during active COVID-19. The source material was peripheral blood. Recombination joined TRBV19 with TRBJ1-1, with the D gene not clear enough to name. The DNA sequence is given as TGTGCCAGTAGTATATACAGATACACTGAAGCTTTCTTT. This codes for CASSIYRYTEAFF.